The clone carrying this T cell receptor beta chain has ten or more counts. Its antigen is currently unknown. The entry originates in a study of T cells in Graves' hyperthyroidism and ophthalmopathy. General study results and limits: Ophthalmopathy could be told apart from stable hyperthyroidism with a 13 V-J model.

Germline V gene data show CDR1 as MGHDK and CDR2 as SYGVNS. The V segment lost 6 bases and the J segment 5 bases; nucleotides outside the gene matches: 15. The CDR3 extends over 16 amino acids. The study enrolled patients aged 18 to 65 with newly diagnosed hyperthyroidism of under 2 months' duration. Each diagnosis was grounded in clinical symptoms, serum thyroxine and TRAb, thyroid ultrasound, and orbital computed tomography. Amplified TCR beta CDR3 regions came from RNA transcripts. HTBI primers drove first-round RT-PCR of the TCR CDR3. TCRdb reanalysed the multiplex PCR reads using MiXCR and keeps one entry per CDR3 protein. The table lists a few hundred thousand distinct CDR3 sequences, under 60% of them singletons, with 8.2% in the top ten.

This sequence originates from a woman in her late teens or twenties with Graves' hyperthyroidism. Specimen: peripheral blood or thyroid tissue (not recorded which). This chain uses TRBV25-1 with TRBJ1-2; the match to TRBD1 covers 7 bases. DNA for the CDR3: TGTGCCAGCAGCGCAATTCAAGGACAGGAGGGTTATGGCTACACCTTC. It codes for CASSAIQGQEGYGYTF.